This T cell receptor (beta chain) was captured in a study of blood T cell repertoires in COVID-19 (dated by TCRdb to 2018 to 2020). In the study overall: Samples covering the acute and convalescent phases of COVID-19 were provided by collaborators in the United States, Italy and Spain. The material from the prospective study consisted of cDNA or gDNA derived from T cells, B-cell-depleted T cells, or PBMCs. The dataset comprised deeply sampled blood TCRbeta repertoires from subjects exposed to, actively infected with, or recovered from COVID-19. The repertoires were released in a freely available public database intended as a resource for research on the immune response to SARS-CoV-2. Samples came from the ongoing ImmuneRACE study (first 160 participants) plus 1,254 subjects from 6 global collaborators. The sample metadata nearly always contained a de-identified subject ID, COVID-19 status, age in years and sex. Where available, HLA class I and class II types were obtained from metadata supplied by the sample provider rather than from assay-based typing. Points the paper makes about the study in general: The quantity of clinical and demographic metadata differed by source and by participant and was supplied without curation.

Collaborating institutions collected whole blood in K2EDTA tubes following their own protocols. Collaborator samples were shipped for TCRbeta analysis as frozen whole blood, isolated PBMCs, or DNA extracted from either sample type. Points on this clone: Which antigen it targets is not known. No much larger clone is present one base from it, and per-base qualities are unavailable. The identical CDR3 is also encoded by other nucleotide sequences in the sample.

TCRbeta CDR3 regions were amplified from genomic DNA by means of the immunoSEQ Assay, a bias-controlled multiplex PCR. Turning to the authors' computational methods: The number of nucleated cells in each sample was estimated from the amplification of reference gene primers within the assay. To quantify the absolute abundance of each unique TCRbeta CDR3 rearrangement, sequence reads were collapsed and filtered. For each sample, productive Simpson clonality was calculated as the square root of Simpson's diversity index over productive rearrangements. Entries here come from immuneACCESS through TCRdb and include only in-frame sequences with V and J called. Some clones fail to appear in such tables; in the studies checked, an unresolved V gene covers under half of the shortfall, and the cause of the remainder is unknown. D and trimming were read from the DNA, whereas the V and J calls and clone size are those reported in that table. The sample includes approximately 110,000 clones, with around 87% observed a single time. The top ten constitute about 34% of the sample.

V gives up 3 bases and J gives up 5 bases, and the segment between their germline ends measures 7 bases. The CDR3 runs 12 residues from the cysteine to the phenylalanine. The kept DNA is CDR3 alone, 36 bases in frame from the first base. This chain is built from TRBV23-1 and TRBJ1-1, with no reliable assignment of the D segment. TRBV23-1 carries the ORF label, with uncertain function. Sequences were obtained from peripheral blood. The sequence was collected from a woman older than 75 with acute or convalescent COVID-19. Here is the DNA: TGCGCCAGCAGTCAGGCGGGTACTGAAGCTTTCTTT. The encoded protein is CASSQAGTEAFF.